A selection of T cell receptor beta chains follows, all from one sample in a study of T cells in localized non-small cell lung cancer. Only in-frame clones appear in the TCRdb table, and some are missing; sequencing was by immunoSEQ multiplex PCR. The profile shows fewer than 20,000 clones, 70% to 90% of them singletons. The sequencing here drew on peripheral blood, taken before any cancer treatment. The receptors come from a male donor older than 55 with stage I lung adenocarcinoma. CDR3s include the opening cysteine and the closing phenylalanine or tryptophan. A D gene is named only where the DNA matches it firmly. Expanded clones are given a class, and other clones once, few, many or no size at all.

CDR3aa: CASSVGQGTETQYF
CDR3nt: TGTGCCAGCAGCGTTGGACAGGGAACGGAGACCCAGTACTTC
j_gene: TRBJ2-5
d_gene: TRBD1
v_gene: TRBV7-2
abundance: -

CDR3aa: CASSFDSTGYTEAFF
CDR3nt: TGTGCCAGCAGCTTTGATTCAACGGGGTACACTGAAGCTTTCTTT
j_gene: TRBJ1-1
d_gene: -
v_gene: TRBV7-8
abundance: -

CDR3aa: CASSDRTDYSPLHF
CDR3nt: TGTGCCAGCAGTGATCGGACGGATTATTCACCCCTCCACTTT
j_gene: TRBJ1-6
d_gene: -
v_gene: TRBV28
abundance: -

CDR3aa: CASRPGPSNTEAFF
CDR3nt: TGTGCCAGTAGACCCGGCCCTTCGAACACTGAAGCTTTCTTT
j_gene: TRBJ1-1
d_gene: -
v_gene: TRBV19
abundance: -

CDR3aa: CASSLSFWGSEQFF
CDR3nt: TGCGCCAGCAGCTTGAGTTTTTGGGGAAGTGAGCAGTTCTTC
j_gene: TRBJ2-1
d_gene: -
v_gene: TRBV5-1
abundance: -

CDR3aa: CASSEARRASPGYNEQFF
CDR3nt: TGTGCCAGCAGTGAAGCGCGGAGGGCCTCGCCGGGGTACAATGAGCAGTTCTTC
j_gene: TRBJ2-1
d_gene: -
v_gene: TRBV6-1
abundance: -

CDR3aa: CASRTRASGGAHEQFF
CDR3nt: TGTGCCAGCAGGACGAGGGCGAGCGGGGGGGCGCATGAGCAGTTCTTC
j_gene: TRBJ2-1
d_gene: TRBD2
v_gene: TRBV7-2
abundance: once

CDR3aa: CASSLEPTGGYGYTF
CDR3nt: TGCGCCAGCAGCTTGGAGCCCACAGGGGGGTATGGCTACACCTTC
j_gene: TRBJ1-2
d_gene: TRBD1
v_gene: TRBV5-1
abundance: -

CDR3aa: CASVRRINQPQHF
CDR3nt: TGTGCCAGCGTTCGACGGATAAATCAGCCCCAGCATTTT
j_gene: TRBJ1-5
d_gene: -
v_gene: TRBV2
abundance: -

CDR3aa: CASSSGTAPNNEQFF
CDR3nt: TGTGCCAGTAGTTCCGGGACGGCCCCCAACAATGAGCAGTTCTTC
j_gene: TRBJ2-1
d_gene: -
v_gene: TRBV19
abundance: -

CDR3aa: CASSSRYEQYF
CDR3nt: TGTGCCAGCAGTTCTCGCTACGAGCAGTACTTC
j_gene: TRBJ2-7
d_gene: -
v_gene: TRBV28
abundance: -

CDR3aa: CASSFAENQPQHF
CDR3nt: TGTGCCAGCAGCTTTGCGGAAAATCAGCCCCAGCATTTT
j_gene: TRBJ1-5
d_gene: -
v_gene: TRBV5-5
abundance: once

CDR3aa: CARAGPTPNSNQPQHF
CDR3nt: TGCGCCAGGGCCGGACCTACTCCTAATAGCAATCAGCCCCAGCATTTT
j_gene: TRBJ1-5
d_gene: -
v_gene: TRBV10-1
abundance: -

CDR3aa: CASSPYSFTNYGYTF
CDR3nt: TGCGCCAGCAGCCCTTATTCATTTACTAACTATGGCTACACCTTC
j_gene: TRBJ1-2
d_gene: -
v_gene: TRBV4-3
abundance: -

CDR3aa: CARQGRYQPQHF
CDR3nt: TGTGCCAGACAGGGGAGATATCAGCCCCAGCATTTT
j_gene: TRBJ1-5
d_gene: TRBD1
v_gene: TRBV28
abundance: few

CDR3aa: CASSSRQGNEQFF
CDR3nt: TGTGCCAGCAGCTCCCGACAGGGGAATGAGCAGTTCTTC
j_gene: TRBJ2-1
d_gene: TRBD1
v_gene: TRBV11-2
abundance: -

CDR3aa: CASSSSRDASPEAFF
CDR3nt: TGTGCCAGCAGTTCCTCCCGAGACGCTTCACCTGAAGCTTTCTTT
j_gene: TRBJ1-1
d_gene: -
v_gene: TRBV6-5
abundance: -

CDR3aa: CASSLSGDIRSNQPQHF
CDR3nt: TGTGCCAGCAGCTTGTCGGGGGACATTAGGAGCAATCAGCCCCAGCATTTT
j_gene: TRBJ1-5
d_gene: -
v_gene: TRBV5-8
abundance: medium-sized

CDR3aa: CASGTQQDYTDTQYF
CDR3nt: TGTGCCAGCGGTACACAACAGGACTACACAGATACGCAGTATTTT
j_gene: TRBJ2-3
d_gene: -
v_gene: TRBV28
abundance: -

CDR3aa: CASSIVTLVPRDNTEAFF
CDR3nt: TGTGCCAGTAGTATAGTTACCCTTGTCCCGAGGGATAACACTGAAGCTTTCTTT
j_gene: TRBJ1-1
d_gene: -
v_gene: TRBV19
abundance: -

CDR3aa: CASSLMLSGDTIYF
CDR3nt: TGTGCCAGCAGCTTAATGCTGAGCGGAGACACCATATATTTT
j_gene: TRBJ1-3
d_gene: -
v_gene: TRBV7-9
abundance: -

CDR3aa: CASSFILEANEKLFF
CDR3nt: TGTGCCAGCAGCTTTATCCTCGAGGCTAATGAAAAACTGTTTTTT
j_gene: TRBJ1-4
d_gene: -
v_gene: TRBV7-9
abundance: -

CDR3aa: CASNRGPNEKLFF
CDR3nt: TGCGCCAGCAACCGGGGCCCTAATGAAAAACTGTTTTTT
j_gene: TRBJ1-4
d_gene: -
v_gene: TRBV4-1
abundance: few

CDR3aa: CASRPTGRQLNTEAFF
CDR3nt: TGTGCCAGCAGACCAACCGGACGGCAACTGAACACTGAAGCTTTCTTT
j_gene: TRBJ1-1
d_gene: -
v_gene: TRBV6-6
abundance: -

CDR3aa: CSARARGELFF
CDR3nt: TGCAGTGCTAGAGCTCGCGGGGAGCTGTTTTTT
j_gene: TRBJ2-2
d_gene: -
v_gene: TRBV20-1
abundance: -

CDR3aa: CASSLGVSGNTIYF
CDR3nt: TGTGCCAGCAGCTTGGGGGTCTCTGGAAACACCATATATTTT
j_gene: TRBJ1-3
d_gene: -
v_gene: TRBV5-6
abundance: -

CDR3aa: CASSPSAGAKNIQYF
CDR3nt: TGCGCCAGCAGCCCGTCCGCGGGGGCCAAAAACATTCAGTACTTC
j_gene: TRBJ2-4
d_gene: -
v_gene: TRBV5-1
abundance: -

CDR3aa: CASSLTRRKGNTEAFF
CDR3nt: TGTGCCAGCAGCTTAACAAGGAGAAAGGGAAACACTGAAGCTTTCTTT
j_gene: TRBJ1-1
d_gene: -
v_gene: TRBV7-9
abundance: -

CDR3aa: CASSRQGLSDTQYF
CDR3nt: TGTGCCAGCTCTCGACAGGGGTTGTCGGATACGCAGTATTTT
j_gene: TRBJ2-3
d_gene: TRBD1
v_gene: TRBV18
abundance: -

CDR3aa: CATSSAPQTEAFF
CDR3nt: TGTGCCACCAGCAGTGCCCCGCAGACTGAAGCTTTCTTT
j_gene: TRBJ1-1
d_gene: -
v_gene: TRBV15
abundance: -

CDR3aa: CASTVRTGVFGYTF
CDR3nt: TGTGCCAGCACCGTGCGGACAGGGGTTTTTGGCTACACCTTC
j_gene: TRBJ1-2
d_gene: TRBD1
v_gene: TRBV28
abundance: large

CDR3aa: CASSLTSGGTYEQFF
CDR3nt: TGTGCCAGCAGCCTAACTAGCGGGGGGACTTATGAGCAGTTCTTC
j_gene: TRBJ2-1
d_gene: TRBD2
v_gene: TRBV4-2
abundance: -

CDR3aa: CASSANPSGNIQYF
CDR3nt: TGTGCCAGCAGTGCTAACCCCTCCGGGAACATTCAGTACTTC
j_gene: TRBJ2-4
d_gene: -
v_gene: TRBV2
abundance: -

CDR3aa: CASSLAQTEETQYF
CDR3nt: TGTGCCAGCAGCTTAGCGCAAACGGAAGAGACCCAGTACTTC
j_gene: TRBJ2-5
d_gene: -
v_gene: TRBV7-2
abundance: -

CDR3aa: CSVEVYGGEQYF
CDR3nt: TGCAGCGTTGAGGTGTACGGGGGCGAGCAGTACTTC
j_gene: TRBJ2-7
d_gene: -
v_gene: TRBV29-1
abundance: -

CDR3aa: CASSPSGWRSGANVLTF
CDR3nt: TGCGCCAGCAGCCCCTCGGGGTGGCGCTCTGGGGCCAACGTCCTGACTTTC
j_gene: TRBJ2-6
d_gene: -
v_gene: TRBV4-3
abundance: -

CDR3aa: CASSAGGLAKNIQYF
CDR3nt: TGTGCCAGCAGTGCGGGGGGGTTAGCCAAAAACATTCAGTACTTC
j_gene: TRBJ2-4
d_gene: TRBD2
v_gene: TRBV28
abundance: -

CDR3aa: CASSLGDEKNTEAFF
CDR3nt: TGTGCCAGCAGCTTAGGGGACGAGAAGAACACTGAAGCTTTCTTT
j_gene: TRBJ1-1
d_gene: -
v_gene: TRBV7-9
abundance: -

CDR3aa: CSVLSLGVNEQFF
CDR3nt: TGCAGCGTTCTGTCTTTGGGGGTTAATGAGCAGTTCTTC
j_gene: TRBJ2-1
d_gene: -
v_gene: TRBV29-1
abundance: -

CDR3aa: CASSTGQRNTEAFF
CDR3nt: TGTGCCAGCAGCACGGGACAGAGGAACACTGAAGCTTTCTTT
j_gene: TRBJ1-1
d_gene: TRBD1
v_gene: TRBV6-5
abundance: -

CDR3aa: CASSQDGNFRTNEKLFF
CDR3nt: TGCGCCAGCAGCCAAGATGGGAACTTCCGTACTAATGAAAAACTGTTTTTT
j_gene: TRBJ1-4
d_gene: -
v_gene: TRBV4-1
abundance: once

CDR3aa: CASSFTNTAEQYF
CDR3nt: TGTGCCAGCAGTTTCACAAACACGGCCGAGCAGTACTTC
j_gene: TRBJ2-7
d_gene: -
v_gene: TRBV6-5
abundance: -

CDR3aa: CASSLTGELFF
CDR3nt: TGTGCCAGCAGCCTCACCGGGGAGCTGTTTTTT
j_gene: TRBJ2-2
d_gene: -
v_gene: TRBV28
abundance: -

CDR3aa: CASSRQGAYGYTF
CDR3nt: TGTGCCAGTAGTAGGCAGGGGGCCTATGGCTACACCTTC
j_gene: TRBJ1-2
d_gene: TRBD1
v_gene: TRBV19
abundance: -

CDR3aa: CASTMDRGRFEQYF
CDR3nt: TGTGCCAGCACCATGGACAGGGGCAGGTTCGAGCAGTACTTC
j_gene: TRBJ2-7
d_gene: TRBD1
v_gene: TRBV6-1
abundance: -

CDR3aa: CASSESVIGRGDTEAFF
CDR3nt: TGCGCCAGCAGTGAGTCCGTGATCGGCAGGGGGGACACTGAAGCTTTCTTT
j_gene: TRBJ1-1
d_gene: TRBD1
v_gene: TRBV10-1
abundance: -

CDR3aa: CASRIQGTGANVLTF
CDR3nt: TGTGCCAGCAGAATACAGGGCACTGGGGCCAACGTCCTGACTTTC
j_gene: TRBJ2-6
d_gene: -
v_gene: TRBV6-5
abundance: -

CDR3aa: CASSVGGYETQYF
CDR3nt: TGTGCCAGCAGCGTTGGGGGCTACGAGACCCAGTACTTC
j_gene: TRBJ2-5
d_gene: -
v_gene: TRBV11-2
abundance: -

CDR3aa: CASSQGDRDKNIQYF
CDR3nt: TGTGCCAGCAGCCAGGGGGACAGGGACAAAAACATTCAGTACTTC
j_gene: TRBJ2-4
d_gene: TRBD1
v_gene: TRBV2
abundance: -

CDR3aa: CASAKVNQREGSYTF
CDR3nt: TGTGCCAGCGCGAAAGTGAATCAACGGGAGGGTAGCTACACCTTC
j_gene: TRBJ1-2
d_gene: -
v_gene: TRBV4-2
abundance: -

CDR3aa: CASSAWTGADEQYF
CDR3nt: TGTGCCAGCAGCGCCTGGACTGGGGCGGACGAACAGTACTTC
j_gene: TRBJ2-7
d_gene: -
v_gene: TRBV9
abundance: -

CDR3aa: CASSFSGEAQPQHF
CDR3nt: TGTGCCAGCAGTTTTTCAGGGGAGGCTCAGCCCCAGCATTTT
j_gene: TRBJ1-5
d_gene: -
v_gene: TRBV7-2
abundance: -

CDR3aa: CASSSRDGNSYEQYF
CDR3nt: TGTGCCAGCAGCTCCCGGGACGGCAACTCCTACGAGCAGTACTTC
j_gene: TRBJ2-7
d_gene: -
v_gene: TRBV7-9
abundance: few

CDR3aa: CASSYKGPGSQPQHF
CDR3nt: TGTGCCAGCAGTTATAAGGGCCCCGGGAGTCAGCCCCAGCATTTT
j_gene: TRBJ1-5
d_gene: -
v_gene: TRBV27
abundance: -

CDR3aa: CASSPSSGSPYEQFF
CDR3nt: TGTGCCAGCTCACCCTCTAGCGGGAGTCCCTATGAGCAGTTCTTC
j_gene: TRBJ2-1
d_gene: TRBD2
v_gene: TRBV18
abundance: -

CDR3aa: CASIKGTTNSPLHF
CDR3nt: TGTGCCAGCATCAAGGGGACCACTAATTCACCCCTCCACTTT
j_gene: TRBJ1-6
d_gene: -
v_gene: TRBV2
abundance: once